This TCR beta chain was sequenced in a study of T-cell reconstitution after alpha-beta-depleted transplantation in children. As it was prepared, the TCRbeta library received unique molecular identifiers. TCRdb used MiXCR to reprocess the PCR reads, holding one entry per CDR3 protein. The table shows roughly 170,000 distinct CDR3 sequences, with about 6.4% occurring only once. There are many counts of this clonotype. The CDR3 extends over 13 amino acids. Trimming removed 6 bases from V and 9 bases from J; junction bases left unmatched: 8. Per germline, CDR1 DFQATT and CDR2 SNEGSKA (reference sequence).

This receptor was identified in a human donor who donated a stem cell graft to a child with Wiskott-Aldrich syndrome. Specimen: PBMCs from the stem cell graft donor, collected from the stem cell graft. The chain combines TRBV20-1 with TRBJ2-7; 13 bases align to TRBD2. The DNA of the CDR3 is TGCAGTGCCGTGACTAGCGGGGGGATCCGGCAGTACTTC. Its translation: CSAVTSGGIRQYF.